A single TCR beta chain is shown here with its context. Sequencing used immunoSEQ multiplex PCR; TCRdb keeps in-frame clones, though not all of them. The sample holds about 59,000 clones; more than 95% are singletons and the top ten take just under 0.2%. The data were taken from a study of technical replicates of blood from a handful of donors. From germline, CDR1 is SGHVT and CDR2 SQSDAQ. Trimming pared 4 bases from V and 2 bases from J, leaving 12 bases between. The length of the CDR3 is 14 residues. This TCR derives from a human donor in good health. What was sequenced was T cells isolated from PBMCs. The chain combines TRBV7-4 with TRBJ2-7; no firm D call. The CDR3 spells CASSSYRSPYEQYF. The CDR3 nucleotides are TGTGCCAGCAGCTCCTATAGGAGCCCCTACGAGCAGTACTTC.